One and the same sample provided the 24 T cell receptor beta chains below, sequenced in a study of shared clonotypes between healthy human individuals (TCRdb year 2020). CD8 naive samples consisted of CD45RO-negative cells that were positively selected for CCR7, yielding a CD45RA+CCR7+ population without TemRA cells. The protocol used for the library was the immunoSEQ multiplex PCR assay. Drawn from immuneACCESS, this table holds only the in-frame rearrangements with V and J called that TCRdb kept. Clones are partly lost; checked studies trace under half to an unresolved V gene and leave the rest unexplained. The sample table shows just over 2,000,000 clones, and roughly 95% are seen once. The ten largest clonotypes hold 1.1% of the sample. Sequencing used naive CD8+ T cells sorted from blood. The cell subset or site label for this specimen denotes: CD45RA+CCR7+. The receptors shown here come from a man between 18 and 29 years old in good health.

The CDR3 region is CASSVGGAVREFSYEQYF. As DNA, the CDR3 is TGTGCCAGCAGCGTAGGCGGGGCGGTTCGAGAGTTCTCCTACGAGCAGTACTTC. The chain uses TRBV9 and TRBJ2-7, with D possibly matching TRBD2 (6 bases). Looked up from germline, CDR1 is SGDLS and CDR2 is YYNGEE. This CDR3 region has 18 residues. Trimming removed 0 bases at V and 0 bases at J, with 19 bases between.

This chain uses TRBV14 with TRBJ2-5; TRBD1 agrees at 8 bases. Unmatched junction bases numbered 2, after V lost 4 bases and J lost 4 bases. Germline CDR1 SGHDN, CDR2 FVKESK. This CDR3 comprises 13 residues. CDR3 sequence: CASSLGTGETQYF. The CDR3 DNA reads as TGTGCCAGCAGCCTCGGGACAGGAGAGACCCAGTACTTC.

The rearrangement uses TRBV14 and TRBJ2-5, with 11 nucleotides matching TRBD2. CDR3 length: 15 residues. The trim removed 5 bases at V and 4 bases at J, leaving 6 bases unmatched. Germline V lookup: CDR1 SGHDN, CDR2 FVKESK. CDR3 in amino acids: CASSSLAGVAETQYF. CDR3 DNA sequence: TGTGCCAGCAGCTCACTAGCGGGAGTTGCAGAGACCCAGTACTTC.

The chain recombines TRBV18 with TRBJ1-4, with TRBD1 matching over 7 bases. V shed 4 bases and J 4 bases; nucleotides not matched to a gene: 15. This CDR3 has 18 amino acids. Germline CDR1 KGHSH, CDR2 LQKENI. The CDR3 coding sequence is TGTGCCAGCTCACAGACTGGGACAGCTTATACGGGTAATGAAAAACTGTTTTTT. Its translation: CASSQTGTAYTGNEKLFF.

V usage is TRBV28 and J usage is TRBJ2-2; 11 bases agree with TRBD2. Trimming removed 2 bases from V and 4 bases from J; junction bases left unmatched: 3. The CDR3 has 16 amino acids. Germline lookup yields CDR1 MDHEN and CDR2 SYDVKM. The CDR3 coding sequence is TGTGCCAGCAGTTTAGGACTAGCGGGTTCCACCGGGGAGCTGTTTTTT. Its protein is CASSLGLAGSTGELFF.

The DNA for the CDR3 is TGCGCCAGCAGCCAAGGGGCTGGACTCTACAATGAGCAGTTCTTC. Amino acid sequence: CASSQGAGLYNEQFF. The chain links TRBV4-1 to TRBJ2-1; the D gene is possibly TRBD2 (5 bases). The CDR3 has 15 amino acids. The germline V gene encodes CDR1 MGHRA and CDR2 YSYEKL. V gave up 1 base and J gave up 3 bases, with 10 bases separating them.

On this clone: In the same sample, other DNA sequences code for this CDR3. This sequence joins TRBV13 and TRBJ2-1; no reliable D call. Per the germline V gene, CDR1 is PRHDT and CDR2 is FYEKMQ (reference sequence). The CDR3 extends over 11 amino acids. The germline V and J ends were trimmed by 3 bases and 6 bases, with 3 bases remaining between them. This CDR3 reads CASSFSNEQFF. Here the CDR3 DNA reads TGTGCCAGCAGCTTCTCCAATGAGCAGTTCTTC. Looking up the rest from reference TRBV13 and TRBJ2-1 gives the full variable domain: AAGVIQSPRHLIKEKRETATLKCYPIPRHDTVYWYQQGPGQDPQFLISFYEKMQSDKGSIPDRFSAQQFSDYHSELNMSSLELGDSALYFCASSFSNEQFFGPGTRLTVL.

The chain employs TRBV19 and TRBJ1-1; D gene unclear. Germline V gene lookup returns CDR1 LNHDA and CDR2 SQIVND (reference sequence). Trimming shortened V by 6 bases and J by 7 bases, and 18 bases separated the two germline ends. The CDR3 spans 14 residues. Here the CDR3 DNA reads TGTGCCAGTAGCCGTTCCTCGGACGGGTATGAAGCTTTCTTT. Translated: CASSRSSDGYEAFF.

The chain joins TRBV13 to TRBJ2-1; 7 bases map to TRBD1. The CDR3 covers 13 residues. V dropped 9 bases and J dropped 7; count of bases not matched to a gene: 9. Germline-derived CDR1 and CDR2 are PRHDT and FYEKMQ (reference sequence). In nucleotides, the CDR3 is TGTGCCAGTCAATCCGGGACAGTAAATGAGCAGTTCTTC. The encoded protein is CASQSGTVNEQFF.

This chain links TRBV23-1 with TRBJ1-4; D call uncertain. TRBV23-1 is identified as an open reading frame with a role that is uncertain. Trimming pared 8 bases from V and 3 bases from J, leaving 16 bases between. This CDR3 is built from 15 residues. In DNA, the CDR3 is TGCGCCAGCCCCCAAGCGAACCCCTCTAATGAAAAACTGTTTTTT. Translated, it gives CASPQANPSNEKLFF.

The chain links TRBV2 to TRBJ1-2; D unclear. V lost 5 bases, J lost 4 bases, and 11 bases lay in between. The CDR3 contains 13 residues. The germline gives CDR1 SNHLY, CDR2 FYNNEI. The CDR3 spells CASSTSGAYGYTF. DNA of the CDR3: TGTGCCAGCAGTACCTCAGGAGCCTATGGCTACACCTTC.

CDR3 sequence (DNA): TGTGCCAGAAGCTTGGAGACCCAGTACTTC. This sequence encodes CARSLETQYF. The chain joins TRBV5-3 to TRBJ2-5; D is uncertain. TRBV5-3 belongs to the ORF category, with a function that is uncertain. This CDR3 is 10 amino acids long. The V and J ends lost 0 bases and 6 bases respectively, with 0 bases between them.

The chain recombines TRBV7-9 with TRBJ2-7, with D possibly TRBD2 on 5 matching bases. Trimming left V 4 bases short and J 6 bases short, with 13 bases between. Germline assignment: CDR1 SEHNR and CDR2 FQNEAQ (reference sequence). There are 13 residues in the CDR3. The CDR3 sequence: CASSSRIGVEQYF. The CDR3 region has the DNA TGTGCCAGCAGCTCAAGGATCGGGGTCGAGCAGTACTTC.

V and J are TRBV7-9 and TRBJ2-3; D is ambiguous. The CDR3 is 13 amino acids. The V end was cut by 5 bases, the J end by 6 bases, with 12 bases between. Germline lookup yields CDR1 SEHNR and CDR2 FQNEAQ (reference sequence). CDR3 coding DNA: TGTGCCAGCAGCGCCCCAGCATCCGATACGCAGTATTTT. Protein sequence: CASSAPASDTQYF.

The V call is TRBV6-6, the J call TRBJ1-2; possibly TRBD1 for D (6 bases). The CDR3 runs to 14 residues. The germline V gene encodes CDR1 MNHNY and CDR2 SVGAGI (reference sequence). Trimming left V 1 base short and J 8 bases short, with 14 bases between. The CDR3 region is CASSYFREGDGYTF. DNA of the CDR3: TGTGCCAGCAGTTACTTTCGGGAGGGGGACGGCTACACCTTC.

V usage is TRBV30 and J usage is TRBJ2-1; 7 nucleotides align to TRBD1. Trimming took 0 bases from V and 7 from J; bases not matched to a gene: 9. CDR1 is GTSNPN and CDR2 is SVGIG in the germline V gene (reference sequence). CDR3 size: 15 residues. CDR3 region: CAWSVSTGLRNEQFF. The CDR3 coding sequence is TGTGCCTGGAGTGTATCGACAGGGCTTCGTAATGAGCAGTTCTTC.

The chain links TRBV6-5 to TRBJ2-5, with D perhaps matching TRBD2 (6 bases). Trimming removed 5 bases from V and 1 base from J, with 14 bases in between. CDR3 size: 15 residues. CDR1 and CDR2 (germline): MNHEY, SVGAGI. The CDR3 spells CASSTFSGVQETQYF. CDR3 nucleotides: TGTGCCAGCAGTACCTTTAGCGGAGTCCAAGAGACCCAGTACTTC.

On this clone itself: One end of the junction does not line up with germline, which may come from a read error. This sequence joins TRBV7-7 and TRBJ2-2; D gene ambiguous. The germline V gene encodes CDR1 SSHAT and CDR2 FNYEAQ (reference sequence). The length of the CDR3 is 15 residues. The CDR3 nucleotides read TGTGCTAGCAGCTTAGCTGGAGCGAACACCGGGGAGCTGTTTTTT. Its translation: CASSLAGANTGELFF.

The chain couples TRBV5-5 to TRBJ2-6; D gene uncertain. The CDR3 is 13 residues long. CDR1 and CDR2 from the germline V gene are SGHKS and YYEKEE (reference sequence). V was shortened by 1 base and J by 4 bases, with 3 bases between the two germline ends. The DNA for the CDR3 is TGTGCCAGCAGCTTGCCCGGGGCCAACGTCCTGACTTTC. This codes for CASSLPGANVLTF.

Concerning this clone itself: Other DNA variants within this sample encode the same CDR3. This sequence joins TRBV27 and TRBJ2-7; D is perhaps TRBD1 (6 bases). From germline, CDR1 is MNHEY and CDR2 SMNVEV (reference sequence). The CDR3 runs to 14 residues. Trimming removed 0 bases from V and 4 bases from J, with 10 bases in between. The CDR3 region is CASSLSTGSYEQYF. The CDR3, as DNA: TGTGCCAGCAGTTTATCTACAGGGAGTTACGAGCAGTACTTC.

The chain carries TRBV5-1 and TRBJ2-1; 9 bases are shared with TRBD2. J was trimmed by 2 bases and V by 4 bases; bases with no gene match: 4. CDR1 is SGHRS, CDR2 YFSETQ, per germline. CDR3 size: 15 residues. DNA for the CDR3: TGCGCCAGCAGCATTAGCGGGAGCGCCTACAATGAGCAGTTCTTC. Protein sequence: CASSISGSAYNEQFF. The full variable domain, with the rest looked up from reference TRBV5-1 and TRBJ2-1, is KAGVTQTPRYLIKTRGQQVTLSCSPISGHRSVSWYQQTPGQGLQFLFEYFSETQRNKGNFPGRFSGRQFSNSRSEMNVSTLELGDSALYLCASSISGSAYNEQFFGPGTRLTVL.

V is TRBV6-1 and J is TRBJ1-2; 11 bases line up with TRBD1. The CDR3 runs 15 residues. The germline V gene encodes CDR1 MNHNS and CDR2 SASEGT. V shed 2 bases, J shed 8 bases, and the junction held 7 bases outside the gene matches. The CDR3 loop is CASSESGQGARGYTF. The CDR3 DNA reads as TGTGCCAGCAGTGAAAGCGGACAGGGGGCGCGGGGCTACACCTTC.

The chain combines TRBV4-3 with TRBJ2-7; D gene ambiguous. The CDR3 extends over 16 amino acids. CDR1 is LGHNA, CDR2 YSLEER, per germline. Between the trimmed V and J ends, which lost 1 base and 0 bases, there was a span of 13 bases. The CDR3 sequence: CASSQGTASSSYEQYF. The CDR3 DNA sequence: TGCGCCAGCAGCCAAGGAACGGCGAGTAGCTCCTACGAGCAGTACTTC.

Notes on this clone: Other DNA variants within this sample encode the same CDR3. For the CDR3, the DNA is TGTGCCAGCAGCGTAGCCGGTGGGGCGGAGACCCAGTACTTC. This sequence encodes CASSVAGGAETQYF. This rearrangement joins TRBV9 to TRBJ2-5; a possible D gene is TRBD1 (5 bases). Germline V gene data show CDR1 as SGDLS and CDR2 as YYNGEE. The CDR3 is 14 residues long. Trimming stripped 0 bases from V and 5 bases from J, with 11 bases between.